This TCR beta chain appears in the sequencing data of a study of T cell changes during pregnancy in multiple sclerosis. The CDR3 has 14 residues. Trimming pared 4 bases from V and 0 bases from J, leaving 9 bases between. Looked up from germline, CDR1 is SGHNT and CDR2 is YYREEE (reference sequence). This clone came up once. TCRdb's table, derived via immunoSEQ multiplex PCR, lists solely in-frame clones and lacks some. The table shows roughly 90,000 clones, with around 93% occurring only once. The receptor comes from a female donor with multiple sclerosis, enrolled in a pregnancy study. The starting material was peripheral blood, obtained before pregnancy. J is TRBJ2-3 and V is TRBV5-4, with D perhaps TRBD2 (5 bases). The chain's CDR3 is CASSDRTSTDTQYF. The CDR3 DNA reads TGTGCCAGCAGCGATCGGACTAGCACAGATACGCAGTATTTT. The full variable domain, completed using reference TRBV5-4 and TRBJ2-3, is ETGVTQSPTHLIKTRGQQVTLRCSSQSGHNTVSWYQQALGQGPQFIFQYYREEENGRGNFPPRFSGLQFPNYSSELNVNALELDDSALYLCASSDRTSTDTQYFGPGTRLTVL.